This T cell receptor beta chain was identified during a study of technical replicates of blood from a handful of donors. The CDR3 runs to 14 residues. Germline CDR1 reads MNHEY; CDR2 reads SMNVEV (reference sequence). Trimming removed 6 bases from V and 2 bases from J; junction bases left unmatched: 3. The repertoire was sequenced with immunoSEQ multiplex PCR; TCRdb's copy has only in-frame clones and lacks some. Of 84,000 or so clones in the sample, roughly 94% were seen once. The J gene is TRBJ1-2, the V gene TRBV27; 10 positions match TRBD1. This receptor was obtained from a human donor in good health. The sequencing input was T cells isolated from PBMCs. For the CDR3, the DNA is TGTGCCAGCAGATCGGGACAGGGGAACTATGGCTACACCTTC. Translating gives CASRSGQGNYGYTF.